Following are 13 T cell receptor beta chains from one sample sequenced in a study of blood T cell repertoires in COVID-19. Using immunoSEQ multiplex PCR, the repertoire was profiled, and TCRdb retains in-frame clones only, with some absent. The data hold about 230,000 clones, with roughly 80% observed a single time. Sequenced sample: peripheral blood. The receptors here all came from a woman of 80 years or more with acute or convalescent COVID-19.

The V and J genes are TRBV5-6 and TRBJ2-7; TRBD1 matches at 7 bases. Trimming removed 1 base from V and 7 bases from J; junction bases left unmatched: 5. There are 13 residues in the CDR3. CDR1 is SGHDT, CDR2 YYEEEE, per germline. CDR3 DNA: TGTGCCAGCAGCTTGCGTGGGGGACAGGAGCAGTACTTC. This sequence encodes CASSLRGGQEQYF. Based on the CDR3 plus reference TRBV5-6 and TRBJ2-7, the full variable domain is DAGVTQSPTHLIKTRGQQVTLRCSPKSGHDTVSWYQQALGQGPQFIFQYYEEEERQRGNFPDRFSGHQFPNYSSELNVNALLLGDSALYLCASSLRGGQEQYFGPGTRLTVT.

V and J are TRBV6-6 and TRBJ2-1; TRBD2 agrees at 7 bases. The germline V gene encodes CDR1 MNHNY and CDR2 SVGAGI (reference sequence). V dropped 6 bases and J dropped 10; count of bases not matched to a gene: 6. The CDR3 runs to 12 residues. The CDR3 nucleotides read TGTGCCAGCAGCTCCCCGGGGGGAGAGCAGTTCTTC. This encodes CASSSPGGEQFF.

The CDR3 is CASSEVHRPSGEQYF. The CDR3 DNA reads TGTGCCAGCAGTGAGGTCCACAGGCCTTCGGGTGAGCAGTACTTC. The V and J genes are TRBV2 and TRBJ2-7, with TRBD1 as a possible D gene (5 bases). Trimming removed 3 bases at V and 7 bases at J, with 19 bases between. The CDR3 is 15 residues long. In germline, CDR1 is SNHLY, CDR2 FYNNEI.

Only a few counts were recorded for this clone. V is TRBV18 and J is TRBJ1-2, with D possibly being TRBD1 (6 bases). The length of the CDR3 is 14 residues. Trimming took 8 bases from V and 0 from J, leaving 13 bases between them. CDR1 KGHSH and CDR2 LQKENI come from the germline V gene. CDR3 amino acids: CASQTGLANYGYTF. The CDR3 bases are TGTGCCAGCCAAACAGGGTTAGCTAACTATGGCTACACCTTC.

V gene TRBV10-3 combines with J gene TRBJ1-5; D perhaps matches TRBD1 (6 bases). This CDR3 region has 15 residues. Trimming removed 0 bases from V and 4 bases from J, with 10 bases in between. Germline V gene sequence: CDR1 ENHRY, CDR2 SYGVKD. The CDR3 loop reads CAISESLQGNQPQHF. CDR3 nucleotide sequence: TGTGCCATCAGTGAGTCTCTGCAGGGGAATCAGCCCCAGCATTTT.

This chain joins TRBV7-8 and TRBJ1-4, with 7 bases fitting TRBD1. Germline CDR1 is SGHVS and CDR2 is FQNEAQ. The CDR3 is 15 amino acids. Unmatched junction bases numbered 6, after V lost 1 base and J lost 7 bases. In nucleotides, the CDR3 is TGTGCCAGCAGCTTAGGCGGGGGGACAGTTGAAAAACTGTTTTTT. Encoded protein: CASSLGGGTVEKLFF.

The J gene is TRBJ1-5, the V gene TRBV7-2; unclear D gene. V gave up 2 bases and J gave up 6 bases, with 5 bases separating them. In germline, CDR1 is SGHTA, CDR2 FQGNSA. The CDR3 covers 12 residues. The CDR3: CASSLHSQPQHF. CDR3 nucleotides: TGTGCCAGCAGCTTACATAGTCAGCCCCAGCATTTT.

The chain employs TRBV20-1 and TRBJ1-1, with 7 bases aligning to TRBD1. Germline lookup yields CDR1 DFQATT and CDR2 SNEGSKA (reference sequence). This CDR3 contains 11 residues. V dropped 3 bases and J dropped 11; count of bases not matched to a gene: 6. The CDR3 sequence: CSARATGVAFF. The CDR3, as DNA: TGCAGTGCTAGGGCCACAGGGGTTGCTTTCTTT.

CDR3 sequence: CASSLRGGLLTYNEQFF. The CDR3, as DNA: TGTGCCAGCAGTTTGCGGGGGGGCCTTCTAACCTACAATGAGCAGTTCTTC. The V and J genes are TRBV27 and TRBJ2-1, with 9 bases identical to TRBD2. Germline V lookup: CDR1 MNHEY, CDR2 SMNVEV (reference sequence). Trimming cost V 3 bases and J 2 bases; bases outside gene matches: 8. There are 17 residues in the CDR3.

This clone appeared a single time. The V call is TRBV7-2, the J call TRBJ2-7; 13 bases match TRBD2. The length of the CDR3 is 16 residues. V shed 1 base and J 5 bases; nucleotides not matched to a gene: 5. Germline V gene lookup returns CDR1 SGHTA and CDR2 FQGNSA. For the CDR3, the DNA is TGTGCCAGCAGCTTAGTTGGACTAGCGGGAGTAAACGAGCAGTACTTC. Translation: CASSLVGLAGVNEQYF.

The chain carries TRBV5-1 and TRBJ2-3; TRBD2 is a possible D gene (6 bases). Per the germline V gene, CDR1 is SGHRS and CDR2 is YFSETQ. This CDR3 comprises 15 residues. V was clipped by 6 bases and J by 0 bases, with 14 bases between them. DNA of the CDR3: TGCGCCAGCAAACCCGTGGGGAGGAGCACAGATACGCAGTATTTT. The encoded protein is CASKPVGRSTDTQYF.

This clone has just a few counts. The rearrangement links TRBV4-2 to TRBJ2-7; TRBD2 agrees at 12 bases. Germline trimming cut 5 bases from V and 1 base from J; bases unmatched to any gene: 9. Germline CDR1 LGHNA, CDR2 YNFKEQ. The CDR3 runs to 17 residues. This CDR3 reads CASSYGLAGQKSYEQYF. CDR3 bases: TGTGCCAGCAGCTACGGACTAGCGGGACAGAAATCCTACGAGCAGTACTTC.

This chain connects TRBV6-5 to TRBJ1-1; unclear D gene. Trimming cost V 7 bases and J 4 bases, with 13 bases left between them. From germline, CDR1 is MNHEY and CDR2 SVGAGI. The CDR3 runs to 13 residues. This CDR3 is CASTTQRGTEAFF. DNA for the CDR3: TGTGCCAGCACTACCCAAAGAGGCACTGAAGCTTTCTTT.